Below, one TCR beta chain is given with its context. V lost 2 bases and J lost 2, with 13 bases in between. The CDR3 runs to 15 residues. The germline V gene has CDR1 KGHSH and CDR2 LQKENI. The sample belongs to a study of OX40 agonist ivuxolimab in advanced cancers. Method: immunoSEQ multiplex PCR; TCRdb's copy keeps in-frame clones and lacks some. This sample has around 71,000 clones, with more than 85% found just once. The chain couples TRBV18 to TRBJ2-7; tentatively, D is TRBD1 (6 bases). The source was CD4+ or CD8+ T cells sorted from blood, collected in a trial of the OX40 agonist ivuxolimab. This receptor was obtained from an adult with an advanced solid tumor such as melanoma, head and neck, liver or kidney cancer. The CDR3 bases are TGTGCCAGCTCACCAAGCACAGGGATAACCTACGAGCAGTACTTC. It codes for CASSPSTGITYEQYF.